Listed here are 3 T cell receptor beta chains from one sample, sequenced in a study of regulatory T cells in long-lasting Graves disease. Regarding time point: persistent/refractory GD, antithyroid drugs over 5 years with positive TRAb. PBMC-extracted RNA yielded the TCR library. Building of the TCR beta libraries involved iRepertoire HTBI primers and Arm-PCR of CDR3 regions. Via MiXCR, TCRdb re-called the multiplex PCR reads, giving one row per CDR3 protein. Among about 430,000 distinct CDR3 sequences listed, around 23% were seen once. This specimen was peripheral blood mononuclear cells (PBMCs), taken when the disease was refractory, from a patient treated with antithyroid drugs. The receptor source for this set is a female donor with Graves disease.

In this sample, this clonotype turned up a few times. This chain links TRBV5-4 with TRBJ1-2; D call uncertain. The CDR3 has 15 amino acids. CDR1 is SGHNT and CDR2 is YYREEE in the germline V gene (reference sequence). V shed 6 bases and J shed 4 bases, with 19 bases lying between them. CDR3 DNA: TGTGCCAGCACCACCCGGGGTTTCCCTAGCTATGGCTACACCTTC. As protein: CASTTRGFPSYGYTF. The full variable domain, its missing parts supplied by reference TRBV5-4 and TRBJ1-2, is ETGVTQSPTHLIKTRGQQVTLRCSSQSGHNTVSWYQQALGQGPQFIFQYYREEENGRGNFPPRFSGLQFPNYSSELNVNALELDDSALYLCASTTRGFPSYGYTFGSGTRLTVV.

The CDR3 sequence is CASSEGQGDEKLFF. The CDR3 bases are TGTGCCAGTAGTGAGGGACAGGGGGATGAAAAACTGTTTTTT. This sequence joins TRBV19 and TRBJ1-4, with 11 bases that match TRBD1. V lost 5 bases to trimming and J lost 6 bases; unmatched junction nucleotides: 2. Germline assignment: CDR1 LNHDA and CDR2 SQIVND (reference sequence). The CDR3 sequence is 14 residues long.

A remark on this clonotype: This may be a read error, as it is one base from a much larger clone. CDR3 nucleotides: TGTGCCGGCGGACGGTCAGCAAGCAATCAGCCCCAGCATTTT. As protein: CAGGRSASNQPQHF. The rearrangement joins TRBV3-1 to TRBJ1-5; D call uncertain. This CDR3 contains 14 residues. V was shortened by 11 bases and J by 1 base, with 15 bases between the two germline ends. The V gene's germline CDR1 is LGHDT and CDR2 YNNKEL (reference sequence).